This note documents a single T cell receptor beta chain sequence. Its specificity is not known. The same CDR3 also results from other DNA sequences found in this sample. The sample comes from a study of pediatric ulcerative colitis. Rectal tissue came from one to two pinch biopsies taken at colonoscopy. The study, taken as a whole, reports: A couple of patients had blood samples with substantially reduced template counts.

Germline CDR1 is MNHEY and CDR2 is SVGAGI. The CDR3 sequence is 13 residues long. V was pared by 2 bases and J by 5 bases, with 9 bases between. Measured with immunoSEQ multiplex PCR; TCRdb has only the in-frame clones, and not every one. The sample lists 30,000 to 35,000 clones; around 80% were seen once. Input material: gut tissue. The rearrangement uses TRBV6-5 and TRBJ2-5; D ambiguous. This receptor was taken from a boy between 10 and 17 years old with mild ulcerative colitis. As DNA, the CDR3 is TGTGCCAGCAGTTACGAGCGTAGGGAGACCCAGTACTTC. As protein: CASSYERRETQYF.